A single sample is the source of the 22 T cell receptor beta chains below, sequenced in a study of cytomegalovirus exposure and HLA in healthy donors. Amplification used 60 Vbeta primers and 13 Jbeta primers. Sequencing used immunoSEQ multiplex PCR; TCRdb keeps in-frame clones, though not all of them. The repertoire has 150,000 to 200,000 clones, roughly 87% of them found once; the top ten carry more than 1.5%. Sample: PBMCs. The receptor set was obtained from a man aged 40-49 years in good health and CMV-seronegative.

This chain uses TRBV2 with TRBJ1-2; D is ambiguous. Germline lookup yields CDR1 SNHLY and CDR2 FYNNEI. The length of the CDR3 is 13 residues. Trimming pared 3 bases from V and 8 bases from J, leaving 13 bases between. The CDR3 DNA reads TGTGCCAGCAGTGAGTGGGAGCCGGAAGGCTACACCTTC. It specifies CASSEWEPEGYTF.

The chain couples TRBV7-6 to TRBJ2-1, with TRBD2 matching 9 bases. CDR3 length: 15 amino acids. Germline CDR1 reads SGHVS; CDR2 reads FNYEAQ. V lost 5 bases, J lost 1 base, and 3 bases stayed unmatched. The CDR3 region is CASSILAGSYNEQFF. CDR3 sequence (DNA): TGTGCCAGCAGCATTCTAGCGGGGTCCTACAATGAGCAGTTCTTC.

CDR3 region: CASSSPGQGKNIQYF. DNA for the CDR3: TGTGCCAGCAGTTCTCCGGGACAGGGGAAAAACATTCAGTACTTC. The chain has TRBV27 and TRBJ2-4, with TRBD1 matching 10 bases. Unmatched junction bases numbered 4, after V lost 4 bases and J lost 4 bases. The germline gives CDR1 MNHEY, CDR2 SMNVEV (reference sequence). The CDR3 totals 15 residues.

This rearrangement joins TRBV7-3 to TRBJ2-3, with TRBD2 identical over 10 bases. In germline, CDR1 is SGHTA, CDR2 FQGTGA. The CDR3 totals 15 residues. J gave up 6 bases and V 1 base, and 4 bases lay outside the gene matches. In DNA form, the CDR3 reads TGTGCCAGCAGCTTAAGGCTAGCGGGGGCGGATACGCAGTATTTT. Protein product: CASSLRLAGADTQYF.

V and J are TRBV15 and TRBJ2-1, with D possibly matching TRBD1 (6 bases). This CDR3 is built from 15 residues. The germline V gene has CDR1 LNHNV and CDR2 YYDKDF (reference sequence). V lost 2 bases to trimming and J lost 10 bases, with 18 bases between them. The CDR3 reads CATSRIKGELGEQFF. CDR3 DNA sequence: TGTGCCACCAGCAGAATCAAGGGGGAGCTTGGCGAGCAGTTCTTC.

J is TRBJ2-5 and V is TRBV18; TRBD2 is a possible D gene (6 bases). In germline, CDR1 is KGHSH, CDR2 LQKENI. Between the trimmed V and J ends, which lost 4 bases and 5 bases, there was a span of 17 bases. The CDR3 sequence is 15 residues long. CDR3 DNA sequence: TGTGCCAGCTCACGGGCAGGAGGGCAGTTGGAGACCCAGTACTTC. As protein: CASSRAGGQLETQYF.

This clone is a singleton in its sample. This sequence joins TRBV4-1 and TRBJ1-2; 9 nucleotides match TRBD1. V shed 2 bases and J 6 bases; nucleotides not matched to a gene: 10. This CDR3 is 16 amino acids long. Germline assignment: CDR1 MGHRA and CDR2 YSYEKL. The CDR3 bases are TGCGCCAGCAGCCAACGACCCGGGACAGGGTTCCATGGCTACACCTTC. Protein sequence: CASSQRPGTGFHGYTF.

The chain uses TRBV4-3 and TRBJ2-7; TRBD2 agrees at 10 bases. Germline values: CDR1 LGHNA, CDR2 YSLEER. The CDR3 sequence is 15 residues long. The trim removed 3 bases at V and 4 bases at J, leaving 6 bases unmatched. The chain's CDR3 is CASSHLAGGEYEQYF. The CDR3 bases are TGCGCCAGCAGCCACTTAGCGGGGGGCGAATACGAGCAGTACTTC.

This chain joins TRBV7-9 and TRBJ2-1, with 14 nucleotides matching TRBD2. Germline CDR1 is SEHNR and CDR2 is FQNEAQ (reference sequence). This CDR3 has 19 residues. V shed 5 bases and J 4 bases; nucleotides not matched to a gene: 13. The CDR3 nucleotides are TGTGCCAGCAGCCCACTCGGACTAGCGGGGGGTATGAATTACAATGAGCAGTTCTTC. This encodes CASSPLGLAGGMNYNEQFF.

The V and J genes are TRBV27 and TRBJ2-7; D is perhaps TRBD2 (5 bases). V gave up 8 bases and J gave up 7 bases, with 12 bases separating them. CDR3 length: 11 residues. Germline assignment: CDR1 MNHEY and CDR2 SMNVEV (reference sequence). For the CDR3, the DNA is TGTGCCAGCCGGAGCGGTCTGGAGCAGTACTTC. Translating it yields CASRSGLEQYF.

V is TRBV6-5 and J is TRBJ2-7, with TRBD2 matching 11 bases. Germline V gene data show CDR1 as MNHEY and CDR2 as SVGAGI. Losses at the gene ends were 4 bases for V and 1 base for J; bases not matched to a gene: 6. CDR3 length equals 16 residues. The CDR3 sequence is CASSFFSGRDSYEQYF. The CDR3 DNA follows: TGTGCCAGCAGTTTCTTTAGCGGGAGGGATTCCTACGAGCAGTACTTC.

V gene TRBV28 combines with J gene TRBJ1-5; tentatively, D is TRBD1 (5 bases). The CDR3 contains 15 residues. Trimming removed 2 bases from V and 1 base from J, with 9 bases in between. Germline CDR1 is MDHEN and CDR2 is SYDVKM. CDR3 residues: CASSLISGSNQPQHF. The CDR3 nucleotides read TGTGCCAGCAGTTTAATTTCAGGGAGCAATCAGCCCCAGCATTTT.

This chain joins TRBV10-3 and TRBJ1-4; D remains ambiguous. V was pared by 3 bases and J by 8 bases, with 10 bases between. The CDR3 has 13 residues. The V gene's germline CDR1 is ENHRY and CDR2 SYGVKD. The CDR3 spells CAISDGASEKLFF. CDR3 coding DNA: TGTGCCATCAGTGACGGAGCCTCCGAAAAACTGTTTTTT.

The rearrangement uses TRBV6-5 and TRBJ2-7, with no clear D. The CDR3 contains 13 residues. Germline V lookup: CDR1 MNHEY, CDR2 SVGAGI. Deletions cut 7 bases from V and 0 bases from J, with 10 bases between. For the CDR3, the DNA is TGTGCCAGCATGGCGGTGAACTCCTACGAGCAGTACTTC. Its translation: CASMAVNSYEQYF.

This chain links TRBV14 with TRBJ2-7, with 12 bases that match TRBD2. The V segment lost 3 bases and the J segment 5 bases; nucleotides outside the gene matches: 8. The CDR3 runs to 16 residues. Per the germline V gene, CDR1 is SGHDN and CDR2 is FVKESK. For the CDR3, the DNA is TGTGCCAGCAGCCAGCCGCTAGCGGGGGGGGCGGACGAGCAGTACTTC. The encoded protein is CASSQPLAGGADEQYF.

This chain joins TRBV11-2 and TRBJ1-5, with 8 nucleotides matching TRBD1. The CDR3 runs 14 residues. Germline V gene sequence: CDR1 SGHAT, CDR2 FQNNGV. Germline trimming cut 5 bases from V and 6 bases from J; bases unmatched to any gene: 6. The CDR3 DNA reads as TGTGCCAGCAGCAAGGACAGGGAGGGTCAGCCCCAGCATTTT. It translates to CASSKDREGQPQHF. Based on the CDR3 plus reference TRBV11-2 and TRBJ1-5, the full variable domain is EAGVAQSPRYKIIEKRQSVAFWCNPISGHATLYWYQQILGQGPKLLIQFQNNGVVDDSQLPKDRFSAERLKGVDSTLKIQPAKLEDSAVYLCASSKDREGQPQHFGDGTRLSIL.

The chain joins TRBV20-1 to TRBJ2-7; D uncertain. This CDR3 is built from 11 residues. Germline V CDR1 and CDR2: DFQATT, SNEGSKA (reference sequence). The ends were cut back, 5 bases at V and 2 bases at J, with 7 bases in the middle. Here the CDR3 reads CSAGRTYEQYF. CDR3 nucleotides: TGCAGTGCTGGCAGAACCTACGAGCAGTACTTC.

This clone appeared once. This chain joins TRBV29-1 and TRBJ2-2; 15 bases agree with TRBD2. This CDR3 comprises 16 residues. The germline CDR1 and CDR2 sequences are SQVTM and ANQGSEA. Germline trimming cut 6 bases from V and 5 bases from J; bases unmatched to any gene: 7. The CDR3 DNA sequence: TGCAGCGTCCTGGGACTAGCGGGAGGAGGGACCGGGGAGCTGTTTTTT. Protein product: CSVLGLAGGGTGELFF.

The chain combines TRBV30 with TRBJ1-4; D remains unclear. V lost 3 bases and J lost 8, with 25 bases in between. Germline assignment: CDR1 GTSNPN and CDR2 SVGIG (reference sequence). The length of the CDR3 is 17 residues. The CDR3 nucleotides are TGTGCCTGGAGCACCTTGAGTGGCCGGAGGCGAACGGAAAAACTGTTTTTT. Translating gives CAWSTLSGRRRTEKLFF.

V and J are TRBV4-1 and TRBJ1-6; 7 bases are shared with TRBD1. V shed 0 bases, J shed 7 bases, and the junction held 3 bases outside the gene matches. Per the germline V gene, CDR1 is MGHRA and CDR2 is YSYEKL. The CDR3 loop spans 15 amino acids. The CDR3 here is CASSQEGTANSPLHF. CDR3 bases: TGCGCCAGCAGCCAAGAAGGGACAGCCAATTCACCCCTCCACTTT.

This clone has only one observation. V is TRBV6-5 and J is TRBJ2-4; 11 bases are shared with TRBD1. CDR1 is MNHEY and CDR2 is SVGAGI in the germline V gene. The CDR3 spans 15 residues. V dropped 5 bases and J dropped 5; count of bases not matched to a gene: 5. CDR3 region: CASSRDRGNENIQYF. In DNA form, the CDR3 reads TGTGCCAGCAGTCGGGACAGGGGGAATGAAAACATTCAGTACTTC.

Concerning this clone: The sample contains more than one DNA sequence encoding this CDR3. The CDR3 DNA follows: TGTGCCAGCAGCGACTCTCAGGGACAGCCCCAGCATTTT. Translation: CASSDSQGQPQHF. The chain recombines TRBV7-2 with TRBJ1-5, with D maybe TRBD1 (5 bases). Germline V gene lookup returns CDR1 SGHTA and CDR2 FQGNSA. CDR3 size: 13 residues. V lost 5 bases and J lost 7, with 12 bases in between.